The clone carrying this T cell receptor beta chain was detected only a few times. Antigen unknown. PCR was performed using 60 Vbeta and 13 Jbeta primers. This table comes from immunoSEQ multiplex PCR, and its TCRdb copy is limited to in-frame clones, with some not included. The table records around 180,000 clones, roughly 83% of them present only once. This record comes from a study of cytomegalovirus exposure and HLA in healthy donors. Study findings and constraints: Researchers counted around 180 TCR beta chains as cytomegalovirus-associated.

V was pared by 2 bases and J by 7 bases, with 12 bases between. CDR3 size: 14 residues. The germline gives CDR1 ENHRY, CDR2 SYGVKD. The clonotype originates from a boy aged 5 to 17 in good health and CMV-seronegative. This chain connects TRBV10-3 to TRBJ1-5, with D perhaps TRBD1 (6 bases). The sequencing sample was made of PBMCs. CDR3 residues: CAISERGGEQPQHF. As DNA, the CDR3 is TGTGCCATCAGTGAGAGAGGGGGAGAGCAGCCCCAGCATTTT.